Listed below are T cell receptor beta chains from one sample, sequenced in a study of glioma-infiltrating T cells after dendritic cell vaccination. The method was immunoSEQ multiplex PCR; TCRdb's version includes in-frame clones alone and lacks a portion of them. The sample records about 67,000 clones, about 86% being singletons. Here the sequenced sample was blood, taken before dendritic cell vaccination. Every receptor here comes from a human donor with glioblastoma. Both conserved end residues are part of each CDR3. A D gene is named only where the DNA matches it firmly.

v_gene	d_gene	j_gene	CDR3nt	CDR3aa
TRBV27	TRBD1	TRBJ1-6	TGTGCCAGCAGTCCGGGGACAGGGGGCGAGAATTCACCCCTCCACTTT	CASSPGTGGENSPLHF
TRBV5-1	-	TRBJ1-1	TGCGCCAGCAGCTCACGATGGACAGATTCTGAAGCTTTCTTT	CASSSRWTDSEAFF
TRBV19	TRBD1	TRBJ2-7	TGTGCCAGTAGTACGACAGGGGGAACCCCCTACGAGCAGTACTTC	CASSTTGGTPYEQYF
TRBV15	TRBD2	TRBJ2-7	TGTGCCACCAGCAGAGATTATCCGGGAGGGGGATCCTCCTACGAGCAGTACTTC	CATSRDYPGGGSSYEQYF
TRBV2	TRBD1	TRBJ1-2	TGTGCCAGCAGTGAAAGGACAGGGGGAAGCTATGGCTACACCTTC	CASSERTGGSYGYTF
TRBV6-5	-	TRBJ2-7	TGTGCCAGCAGTTACGCGGGTTTCTACGAGCAGTACTTC	CASSYAGFYEQYF
TRBV19	TRBD2	TRBJ2-7	TGTGCCAGTACCCCTTCTAGCGGGGGGGACGAGCAGTACTTC	CASTPSSGGDEQYF
TRBV19	-	TRBJ1-2	TGTGCCAGTAGTATCCTCCAGAACTATGGCTACACCTTC	CASSILQNYGYTF
TRBV14	-	TRBJ2-6	TGTGCCAGCAGCCAAGGGGCCGCTGGGGCCAACGTCCTGACTTTC	CASSQGAAGANVLTF
TRBV25-1	-	TRBJ2-1	TGTGCCAGCAGTGAATACTTCTCCGGGGATGAGCAGTTCTTC	CASSEYFSGDEQFF
TRBV9	TRBD2	TRBJ2-3	TGTGCCAGCAGCACTCGGGGGGACGGGCGATCCACAGATACGCAGTATTTT	CASSTRGDGRSTDTQYF
TRBV7-8	TRBD1	TRBJ2-2	TGTGCCAGCAGCGGCGGACAGGGGAAGGGGACCGGGGAGCTGTTTTTT	CASSGGQGKGTGELFF
TRBV13	-	TRBJ2-7	TGTGCCAGCAGCGCGCGGGACAGGCGGGGGAACGAGCAGTACTTC	CASSARDRRGNEQYF
TRBV5-4	TRBD1	TRBJ1-1	TGTGCCAGCAAATTGGACAGGGGAAGCACTGAAGCTTTCTTT	CASKLDRGSTEAFF
TRBV6-6	TRBD1	TRBJ1-2	TGTGCCAGCAGCCGAGACAGGGCTGGCTACACCTTC	CASSRDRAGYTF
TRBV6-1	-	TRBJ1-5	TGTGCCAGCAGTGAAAGTTTCGCGGGGGACCAGCCCCAGCATTTT	CASSESFAGDQPQHF
TRBV9	-	TRBJ1-4	TGTGCCAGCAGCGTCGTAGGGGCAACTAATGAAAAACTGTTTTTT	CASSVVGATNEKLFF
TRBV6-1	TRBD2	TRBJ2-3	TGTGCCAGCAGGGGACTAGCCTCAGATACGCAGTATTTT	CASRGLASDTQYF
TRBV5-5	-	TRBJ1-4	TGTGCCAGCAGCTTGGCGACAGCAAATAATGAAAAACTGTTTTTT	CASSLATANNEKLFF
TRBV7-2	TRBD2	TRBJ2-3	TGTGCCAGCAGCCCCGGGGGGGCCGTCACAGATACGCAGTATTTT	CASSPGGAVTDTQYF
TRBV30	TRBD1	TRBJ1-2	TGTGCCTGGAGTGGACAGGGGAGCTACACCTTC	CAWSGQGSYTF
TRBV10-3	-	TRBJ2-2	TGTGCCATCAGAACGGACAGAAACACCGGGGAGCTGTTTTTT	CAIRTDRNTGELFF
TRBV19	-	TRBJ2-7	TGTGCCAGTAGTCCAGGGATTCCTTTCGAGCAGTACTTC	CASSPGIPFEQYF
TRBV30	-	TRBJ2-5	TGTGCCTGGACCCGGACAGTCGGGGAGACCCAGTACTTC	CAWTRTVGETQYF
TRBV6-5	TRBD1	TRBJ1-1	TGTGCCAGCAGTTACAGGATGACAGGGTTGGGAACTGAAGCTTTCTTT	CASSYRMTGLGTEAFF
TRBV6-6	-	TRBJ1-3	TGTGCCAGCAGTTACAACAGTGGAAACACCATATATTTT	CASSYNSGNTIYF
TRBV30	-	TRBJ1-6	TGTGCCTGGAGTGCTCCCCCCTCACCCCTCCACTTT	CAWSAPPSPLHF
TRBV11-2	TRBD2	TRBJ2-5	TGTGCCAGCAGCTTAGTGGGGGGGGACCAAGAGACCCAGTACTTC	CASSLVGGDQETQYF